This TCR beta chain appears in the sequencing data of a study of blood T cell repertoires in COVID-19. Study at large: Sites in the United States, Italy and Spain provided acute and convalescent COVID-19 samples. The analysed material was cDNA or gDNA that came from T cells, B-cell-depleted T cells, or PBMCs.

In the source study's methods: Cell counts per sample came from amplifying reference gene primers. The method was immunoSEQ multiplex PCR; TCRdb's version includes in-frame clones alone and lacks a portion of them. That table is the source of V, J and clone size, and D and trimming were worked out from the DNA. The top ten hold approximately 20% of the sample, which has over 95,000 clones, approximately 90% seen once. The sequenced sample was peripheral blood. This TCR was sampled from a human donor with acute or convalescent COVID-19. The donor label of this sample is uncertain.

Written as DNA, the CDR3 is TGCGCCAGCAGCCAGCGTACTTATCGGGGGGTCCAGTTCTTC. Amino acids: CASSQRTYRGVQFF. The V call is TRBV4-3, the J call TRBJ2-1; 7 bases fit TRBD2. V trimming: 3 bases; J trimming: 13 bases; junction bases outside the gene matches: 12. The CDR3 contains 14 residues. Germline V gives CDR1 LGHNA, CDR2 YSLEER.